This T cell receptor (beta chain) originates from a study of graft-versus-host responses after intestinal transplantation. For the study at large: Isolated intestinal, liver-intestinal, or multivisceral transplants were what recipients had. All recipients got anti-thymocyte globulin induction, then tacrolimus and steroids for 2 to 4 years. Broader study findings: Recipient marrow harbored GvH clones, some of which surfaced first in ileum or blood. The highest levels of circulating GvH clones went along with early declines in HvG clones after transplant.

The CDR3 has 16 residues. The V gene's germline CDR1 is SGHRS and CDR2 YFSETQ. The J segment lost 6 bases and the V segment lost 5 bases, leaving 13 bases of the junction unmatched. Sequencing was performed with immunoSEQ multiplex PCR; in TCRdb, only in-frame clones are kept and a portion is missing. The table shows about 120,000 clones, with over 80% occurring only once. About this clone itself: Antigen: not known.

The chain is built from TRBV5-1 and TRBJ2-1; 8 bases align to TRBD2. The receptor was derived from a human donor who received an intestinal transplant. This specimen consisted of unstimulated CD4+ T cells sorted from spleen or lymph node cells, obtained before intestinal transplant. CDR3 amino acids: CASSHDAGLVFNEQFF. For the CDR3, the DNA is TGCGCCAGCAGTCATGACGCGGGACTAGTTTTCAATGAGCAGTTCTTC.